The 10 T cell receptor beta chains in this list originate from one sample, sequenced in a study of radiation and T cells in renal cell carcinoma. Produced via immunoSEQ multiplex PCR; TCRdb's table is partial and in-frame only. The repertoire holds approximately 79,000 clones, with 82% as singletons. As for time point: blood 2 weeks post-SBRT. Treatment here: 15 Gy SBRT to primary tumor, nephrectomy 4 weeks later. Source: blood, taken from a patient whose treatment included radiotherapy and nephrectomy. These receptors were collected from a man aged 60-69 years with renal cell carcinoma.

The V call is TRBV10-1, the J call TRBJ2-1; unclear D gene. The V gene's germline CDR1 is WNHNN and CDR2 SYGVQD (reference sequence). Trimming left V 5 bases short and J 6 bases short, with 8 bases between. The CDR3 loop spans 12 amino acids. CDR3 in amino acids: CASSWPGNEQFF. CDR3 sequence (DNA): TGCGCCAGCAGTTGGCCCGGCAATGAGCAGTTCTTC.

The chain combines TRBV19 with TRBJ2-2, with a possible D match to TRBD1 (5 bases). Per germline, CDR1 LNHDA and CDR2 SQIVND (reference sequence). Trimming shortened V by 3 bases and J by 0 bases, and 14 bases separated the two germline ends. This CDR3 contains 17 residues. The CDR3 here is CASSISLGASNTGELFF. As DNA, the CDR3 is TGTGCCAGTAGTATTTCATTAGGGGCCTCGAACACCGGGGAGCTGTTTTTT. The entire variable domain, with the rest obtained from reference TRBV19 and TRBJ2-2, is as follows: DGGITQSPKYLFRKEGQNVTLSCEQNLNHDAMYWYRQDPGQGLRLIYYSQIVNDFQKGDIAEGYSVSREKKESFPLTVTSAQKNPTAFYLCASSISLGASNTGELFFGEGSRLTVL.

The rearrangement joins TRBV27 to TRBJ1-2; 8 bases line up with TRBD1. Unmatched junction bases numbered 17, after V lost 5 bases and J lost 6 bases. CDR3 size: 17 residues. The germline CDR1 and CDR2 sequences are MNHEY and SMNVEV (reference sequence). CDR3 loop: CASSGGPQGAGIHGYTF. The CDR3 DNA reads TGTGCCAGCAGTGGTGGCCCCCAGGGGGCGGGTATTCATGGCTACACCTTC.

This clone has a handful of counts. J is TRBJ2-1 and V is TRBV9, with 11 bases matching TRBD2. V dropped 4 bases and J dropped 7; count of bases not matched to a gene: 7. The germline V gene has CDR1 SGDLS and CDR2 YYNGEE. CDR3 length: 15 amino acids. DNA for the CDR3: TGTGCCAGCAGCAGAATAGCGGGAGGGTGGAATGAGCAGTTCTTC. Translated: CASSRIAGGWNEQFF.

CDR3 nucleotide sequence: TGCGCCAGCAGTCAATCGAGGCAGGCCAATCACTCTGGGGCCAACGTCCTGACTTTC. Translation: CASSQSRQANHSGANVLTF. This chain links TRBV23-1 with TRBJ2-6; no firm D call. TRBV23-1 is flagged as an ORF with uncertain function. The CDR3 is 19 amino acids. V dropped 0 bases and J dropped 0 bases, with 15 bases sitting between them.

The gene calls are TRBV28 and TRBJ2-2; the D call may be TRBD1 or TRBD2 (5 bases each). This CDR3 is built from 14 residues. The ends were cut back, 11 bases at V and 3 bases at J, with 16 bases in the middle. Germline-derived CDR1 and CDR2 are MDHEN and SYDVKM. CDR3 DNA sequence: TGTGCCTCCCGGGGCTTTGGGGACACCGGGGAGCTGTTTTTT. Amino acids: CASRGFGDTGELFF.

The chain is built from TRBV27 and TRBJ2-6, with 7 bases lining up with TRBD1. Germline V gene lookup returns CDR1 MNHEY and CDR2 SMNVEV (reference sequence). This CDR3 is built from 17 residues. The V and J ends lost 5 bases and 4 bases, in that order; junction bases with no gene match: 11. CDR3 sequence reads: CASSKLNTGVGANVLTF. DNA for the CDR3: TGTGCCAGCAGTAAATTAAACACAGGGGTCGGGGCCAACGTCCTGACTTTC.

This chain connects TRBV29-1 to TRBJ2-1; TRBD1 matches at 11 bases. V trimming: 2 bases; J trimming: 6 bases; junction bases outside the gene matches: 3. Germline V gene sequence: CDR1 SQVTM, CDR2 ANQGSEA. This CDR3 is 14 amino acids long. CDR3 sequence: CSVERDRGVNEQFF. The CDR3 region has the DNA TGCAGCGTTGAACGGGACAGGGGGGTCAATGAGCAGTTCTTC.

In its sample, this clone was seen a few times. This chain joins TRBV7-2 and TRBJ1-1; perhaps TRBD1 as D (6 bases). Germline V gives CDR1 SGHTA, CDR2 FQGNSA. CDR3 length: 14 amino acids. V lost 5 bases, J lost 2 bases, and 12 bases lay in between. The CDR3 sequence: CASSGGTLNTEAFF. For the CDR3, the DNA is TGTGCCAGCAGCGGGGGGACACTTAACACTGAAGCTTTCTTT.

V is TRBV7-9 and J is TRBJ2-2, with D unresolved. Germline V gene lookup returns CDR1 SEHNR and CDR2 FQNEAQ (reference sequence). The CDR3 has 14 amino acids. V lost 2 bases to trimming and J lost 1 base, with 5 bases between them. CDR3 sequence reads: CASSLLQNTGELFF. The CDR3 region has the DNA TGTGCCAGCAGCTTATTACAGAACACCGGGGAGCTGTTTTTT.